This T cell receptor beta chain is drawn from a study of blood T cells in healthy people across ages. Overall study results and limits: It was the long-lived donors that had more naive CD4+ cells and higher diversity than aged donors.

With regard to this clonotype: Its target is unknown.

The authors ran a second PCR of about 7 to 11 cycles using a sample-barcoded 5' primer and a J-beta primer mix. MiXCR, applied by TCRdb to the 5' RACE reads, yields one record per CDR3 protein. Here the sample spans some 710,000 distinct CDR3 sequences, around 50% being singletons. Isolation recovered at least 6 million PBMCs from every sample. No fewer than 5.5 micrograms of total RNA were isolated from every sample. The CDR3 has 15 amino acids. Trimming pared 3 bases from V and 2 bases from J, leaving 17 bases between. Germline lookup yields CDR1 GTSNPN and CDR2 SVGIG (reference sequence). The sequence was collected from a man older than 75 in good health. The V call is TRBV30, the J call TRBJ2-7; D gene unclear. Sample: blood. DNA for the CDR3: TGTGCCTGGAGCTCAACCGGTAAAAGTCCCTACGAGCAGTACTTC. Translation gives CAWSSTGKSPYEQYF.